Listed here are 21 T cell receptor beta chains from one sample, sequenced in a study of T-cell reconstitution after alpha-beta-depleted transplantation in children. For TCRbeta, the library was prepared with unique molecular identifiers. TCRdb reprocessed the PCR reads with MiXCR, giving one entry per CDR3 protein. The sample has 4,000 to 4,500 distinct CDR3 sequences, approximately 19% seen once; the top ten hold roughly half. The material was PBMCs, mostly from graft donor cells, obtained 180 days after TCRalphabeta/CD19-depleted stem cell transplant. Source of these receptors: a male patient between 2 and 15 years old who had a stem cell transplant for acute lymphoblastic leukemia, so the T cells may come from the graft donor.

About this clonotype: The CDR3 does not close with the conserved phenylalanine or tryptophan, likely indicating a read error. The rearrangement links TRBV27 to TRBJ1-2; possibly TRBD1 for D (6 bases). The length of the CDR3 is 14 residues. Per the germline V gene, CDR1 is MNHEY and CDR2 is SMNVEV (reference sequence). The chain's CDR3 is CSSKGVRANYGYTY. The CDR3 DNA reads as TGTTCCAGCAAGGGGGTAAGGGCCAACTATGGCTACACCTAC.

This clonotype was observed many times. The genes are TRBV29-1 and TRBJ2-5; possibly TRBD2 for D (7 bases). V dropped 4 bases and J dropped 5 bases, with 11 bases sitting between them. This CDR3 contains 12 residues. Germline assignment: CDR1 SQVTM and CDR2 ANQGSEA. As DNA, the CDR3 is TGCAGCGTTGGGGGGGGCCGGGAGACCCAGTACTTC. Encoded protein: CSVGGGRETQYF.

Ten or more counts support this clonotype. The chain combines TRBV24-1 with TRBJ2-7, with TRBD1 identical over 8 bases. J lost 5 bases, V lost 9 bases, and 11 bases had no gene match. The CDR3 loop spans 14 amino acids. In germline, CDR1 is KGHDR, CDR2 SFDVKD. For the CDR3, the DNA is TGTGCCACCGCCCCGCAGGGGGCGCCCAACGAGCAGTACTTC. This gives the protein CATAPQGAPNEQYF.

This clonotype was observed at least ten times. The CDR3 DNA is TGTGCCAGCACCCCCGGGGGGACAGGGTCCTACGAGCAGTACTTC. Translating it yields CASTPGGTGSYEQYF. The chain combines TRBV7-6 with TRBJ2-7; TRBD1 aligns across 9 bases. The V and J ends lost 7 bases and 1 base, in that order; junction bases with no gene match: 8. The germline CDR1 and CDR2 sequences are SGHVS and FNYEAQ. The CDR3 consists of 15 residues.

This clonotype appeared a single time. This chain joins TRBV7-9 and TRBJ2-3; D is ambiguous. Germline-derived CDR1 and CDR2 are SEHNR and FQNEAQ (reference sequence). The CDR3 is 16 amino acids. The germline V and J ends were trimmed by 2 bases and 6 bases, with 18 bases remaining between them. CDR3 DNA sequence: TGTGCCAGCAGCTTATCCCTCCGCGGTCGGCGGGATACGCAGTATTTT. It encodes CASSLSLRGRRDTQYF.

This clonotype was seen many times. The chain joins TRBV29-1 to TRBJ1-5; D gene uncertain. V gave up 5 bases and J gave up 0 bases, with 11 bases separating them. The CDR3 covers 14 residues. The germline V gene has CDR1 SQVTM and CDR2 ANQGSEA. The CDR3 sequence is CSVSDGDSNQPQHF. As DNA, the CDR3 is TGCAGCGTTTCCGACGGGGATAGCAATCAGCCCCAGCATTTT. Combining the CDR3 with reference TRBV29-1 and TRBJ1-5 gives the whole variable domain SAVISQKPSRDICQRGTSLTIQCQVDSQVTMMFWYRQQPGQSLTLIATANQGSEATYESGFVIDKFPISRPNLTFSTLTVSNMSPEDSSIYLCSVSDGDSNQPQHFGDGTRLSIL.

This clonotype was observed many times. The J gene is TRBJ2-3, the V gene TRBV20-1; no reliable D call. Looked up from germline, CDR1 is DFQATT and CDR2 is SNEGSKA (reference sequence). V lost 0 bases, J lost 1 base, and 20 bases lay in between. This CDR3 comprises 18 residues. This chain's CDR3 is CSARDASGSLTGTDTQYF. CDR3 nucleotides: TGCAGTGCTAGAGATGCCTCCGGGTCGTTAACGGGCACAGATACGCAGTATTTT.

Judged by abundance, this clonotype is medium-sized. The CDR3 bases are TGCAGCGTTGAGAAAGGTGGGACAGGCTATGGCTACACCTTC. It translates to CSVEKGGTGYGYTF. The V and J genes are TRBV29-1 and TRBJ1-2; 8 bases are shared with TRBD1. Germline V CDR1 and CDR2: SQVTM, ANQGSEA. The CDR3 has 14 amino acids. V shed 3 bases, J shed 4 bases, and the junction held 7 bases outside the gene matches.

The CDR3 nucleotides read TGCGCCAGCAGCCAAGACAACGACAGGGTATCAGATACGCAGTATTTT. It codes for CASSQDNDRVSDTQYF. The chain links TRBV4-3 to TRBJ2-3, with 7 positions matching TRBD1. This CDR3 comprises 16 residues. Germline CDR1 is LGHNA and CDR2 is YSLEER. V lost 0 bases and J lost 4; bases outside the gene matches: 7.

The table lists this clonotype with many counts. The rearrangement joins TRBV5-6 to TRBJ1-5; unclear D gene. CDR3 length: 17 amino acids. Per germline, CDR1 SGHDT and CDR2 YYEEEE. The ends were cut back, 2 bases at V and 3 bases at J, with 18 bases in the middle. DNA of the CDR3: TGTGCCAGCAGCTTATTTTCTGGGAATAGGATCAATCAGCCCCAGCATTTT. Protein product: CASSLFSGNRINQPQHF.

To note about this clonotype: This may be a read error, as it is one base from a much larger clone. The rearrangement links TRBV13 to TRBJ1-5; a possible D gene is TRBD1 (5 bases). This CDR3 contains 18 residues. Germline CDR1 and CDR2: PRHDT and FYEKMQ (reference sequence). The CDR3 spells CASSLGSGTSYSNQPLHF. CDR3 in DNA: TGTGCCAGCAGTTTAGGCTCCGGGACTTCTTATAGCAATCAGCCCCTGCATTTT.

This clonotype appeared many times. The chain uses TRBV11-2 and TRBJ2-1; tentatively, D is TRBD1 or TRBD2 (6 bases each). The CDR3 sequence is 14 residues long. Deletions cut 2 bases from V and 4 bases from J, with 9 bases between. CDR1 and CDR2 from the germline V gene are SGHAT and FQNNGV. Written as DNA, the CDR3 is TGTGCCAGCAGCTTATGGAGGGGGTACAATGAGCAGTTCTTC. This gives the protein CASSLWRGYNEQFF.

Ten or more counts support this clonotype. This sequence joins TRBV20-1 and TRBJ2-5; TRBD2 matches 13 bases. Unmatched junction bases numbered 8, after V lost 4 bases and J lost 3 bases. CDR3 length equals 16 residues. The germline CDR1 and CDR2 sequences are DFQATT and SNEGSKA (reference sequence). The CDR3 region is CSATRLAGGLEETQYF. The CDR3 DNA follows: TGCAGTGCTACTAGACTAGCGGGAGGTCTGGAAGAGACCCAGTACTTC.

This clonotype has only one observation. V is TRBV14 and J is TRBJ1-2, with 8 bases identical to TRBD1. Germline-derived CDR1 and CDR2 are SGHDN and FVKESK. The CDR3 has 15 residues. V lost 4 bases and J lost 4; bases outside the gene matches: 8. The CDR3 loop is CASSRRDRPFYGYTF. The CDR3 coding sequence is TGTGCCAGCAGCCGACGGGACAGGCCCTTCTATGGCTACACCTTC. Based on the CDR3 plus reference TRBV14 and TRBJ1-2, the full variable domain is EAGVTQFPSHSVIEKGQTVTLRCDPISGHDNLYWYRRVMGKEIKFLLHFVKESKQDESGMPNNRFLAERTGGTYSTLKVQPAELEDSGVYFCASSRRDRPFYGYTFGSGTRLTVV.

This clonotype was counted many times. V gene TRBV11-2 combines with J gene TRBJ2-1, with TRBD2 matching over 13 bases. Germline values: CDR1 SGHAT, CDR2 FQNNGV. The CDR3 is 16 residues long. Trimming removed 6 bases from V and 1 base from J; junction bases left unmatched: 3. In DNA form, the CDR3 reads TGTGCCAGCAGTTGGACTAGCGGGGGATCCTACAATGAGCAGTTCTTC. Translating gives CASSWTSGGSYNEQFF.

By share of the sample, this clonotype is medium-sized. The genes are TRBV7-9 and TRBJ1-1; no definite D call. The CDR3 runs to 13 residues. The V gene's germline CDR1 is SEHNR and CDR2 FQNEAQ (reference sequence). V lost 5 bases, J lost 1 base, and 8 bases lay in between. CDR3 loop: CASSVGKNTEAFF. As DNA, the CDR3 is TGTGCCAGCAGCGTCGGAAAGAACACTGAAGCTTTCTTT.

This clonotype came up many times. V is TRBV12-3 or TRBV12-4 and J is TRBJ1-4, with D possibly TRBD1 on 5 matching bases. Trimming took off 3 bases at V and 7 bases at J, with 6 bases between the two ends. The CDR3 is 12 amino acids. The CDR3 loop reads CASSFGGEKLFF. DNA for the CDR3: TGTGCCAGCAGTTTTGGGGGTGAAAAACTGTTTTTT.

The genes are TRBV4-2 and TRBJ2-5; D uncertain. Germline CDR1 reads LGHNA; CDR2 reads YNFKEQ. This CDR3 spans 13 amino acids. The V end lost 8 bases, the J end lost 4 bases, and 14 bases lay between the germline ends. The CDR3 DNA sequence: TGTGCCAGCGGCCTCGGGCGGTTAGAGACCCAGTACTTC. Translation: CASGLGRLETQYF.

The V gene is TRBV19, the J gene TRBJ2-7; 8 nucleotides agree with TRBD2. In germline, CDR1 is LNHDA, CDR2 SQIVND (reference sequence). This CDR3 is built from 14 residues. The J segment lost 0 bases and the V segment lost 8 bases, leaving 6 bases of the junction unmatched. The CDR3 loop reads CASQNSGASYEQYF. The CDR3 bases are TGTGCCAGTCAAAATAGCGGGGCCTCCTACGAGCAGTACTTC.

This clonotype was seen repeatedly, ten times or more. V and J are TRBV5-1 and TRBJ2-5; 10 nucleotides agree with TRBD2. J gave up 5 bases and V 6 bases, and 10 bases lay outside the gene matches. Germline loops: CDR1 SGHRS, CDR2 YFSETQ. The CDR3 is 15 residues long. CDR3 loop: CASTSPAGGVETQYF. DNA for the CDR3: TGCGCCAGCACCAGCCCAGCGGGGGGGGTGGAGACCCAGTACTTC. The entire variable domain, with the rest obtained from reference TRBV5-1 and TRBJ2-5, is as follows: KAGVTQTPRYLIKTRGQQVTLSCSPISGHRSVSWYQQTPGQGLQFLFEYFSETQRNKGNFPGRFSGRQFSNSRSEMNVSTLELGDSALYLCASTSPAGGVETQYFGPGTRLLVL.

This clonotype was seen at least ten times. The chain has TRBV20-1 and TRBJ2-1; 7 bases agree with TRBD2. This CDR3 spans 21 amino acids. CDR1 is DFQATT and CDR2 is SNEGSKA in the germline V gene (reference sequence). The V and J ends lost 0 bases and 0 bases, in that order; junction bases with no gene match: 20. In DNA form, the CDR3 reads TGCAGTGCTAGAGATATTAACCCGGTCAGCGGGGCCCTAAGCTCCTACAATGAGCAGTTCTTC. Translation gives CSARDINPVSGALSSYNEQFF.